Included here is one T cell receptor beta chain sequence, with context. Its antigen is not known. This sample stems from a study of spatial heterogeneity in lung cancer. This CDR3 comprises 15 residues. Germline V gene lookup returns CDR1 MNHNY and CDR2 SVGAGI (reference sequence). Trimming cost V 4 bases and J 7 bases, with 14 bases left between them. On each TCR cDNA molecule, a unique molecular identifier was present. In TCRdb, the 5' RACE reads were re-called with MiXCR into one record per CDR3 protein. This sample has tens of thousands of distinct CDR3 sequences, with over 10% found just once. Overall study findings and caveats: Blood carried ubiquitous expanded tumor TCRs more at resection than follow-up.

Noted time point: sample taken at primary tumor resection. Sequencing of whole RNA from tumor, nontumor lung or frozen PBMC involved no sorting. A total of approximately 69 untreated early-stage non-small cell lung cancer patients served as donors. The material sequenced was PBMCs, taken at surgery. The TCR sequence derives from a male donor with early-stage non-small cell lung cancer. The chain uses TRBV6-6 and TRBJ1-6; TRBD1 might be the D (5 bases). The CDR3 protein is CASSSAGSGNSPLHF. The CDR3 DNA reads TGTGCCAGCAGTTCGGCAGGGTCGGGGAATTCACCCCTCCACTTT.